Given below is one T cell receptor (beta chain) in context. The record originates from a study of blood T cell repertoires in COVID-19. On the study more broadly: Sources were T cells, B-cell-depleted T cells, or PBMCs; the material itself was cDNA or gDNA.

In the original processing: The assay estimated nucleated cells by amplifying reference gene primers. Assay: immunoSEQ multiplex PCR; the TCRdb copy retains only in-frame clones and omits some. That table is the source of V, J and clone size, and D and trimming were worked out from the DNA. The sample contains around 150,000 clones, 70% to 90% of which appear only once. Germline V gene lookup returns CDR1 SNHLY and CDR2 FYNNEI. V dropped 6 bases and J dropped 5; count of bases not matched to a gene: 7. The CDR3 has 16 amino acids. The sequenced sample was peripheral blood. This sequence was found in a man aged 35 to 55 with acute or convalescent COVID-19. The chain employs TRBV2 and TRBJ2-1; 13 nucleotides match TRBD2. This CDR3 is CASRPTSGGAHNEQFF. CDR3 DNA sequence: TGTGCCAGCAGGCCAACTAGCGGGGGGGCACACAATGAGCAGTTCTTC.